These 22 T cell receptor beta chains came from one sample sequenced in a study of cytomegalovirus exposure and HLA in healthy donors. The PCR used 60 Vbeta and 13 Jbeta primers. Assay used: immunoSEQ multiplex PCR; TCRdb lists only in-frame clones, some missing. The data contain about 140,000 clones, approximately 79% of them singletons. The sequencing sample was made of PBMCs. The receptors here all came from a young man in good health and CMV-seronegative.

This clone was counted once. The gene calls are TRBV12-5 and TRBJ2-5; tentatively, D is TRBD1 (6 bases). The V end lost 4 bases, the J end lost 1 base, and 10 bases lay between the germline ends. Germline CDR1 and CDR2: LGHNT and FRNRAP. The CDR3 has 14 residues. Here the CDR3 DNA reads TGTGCTAGTGGTTCCCGACAGGCCCAAGAGACCCAGTACTTC. Its translation is CASGSRQAQETQYF.

The chain couples TRBV19 to TRBJ2-7; tentatively, D is TRBD1 (6 bases). Germline V CDR1 and CDR2: LNHDA, SQIVND (reference sequence). The CDR3 extends over 12 amino acids. The germline V and J ends were trimmed by 5 bases and 2 bases, with 7 bases remaining between them. The CDR3 sequence is CASSQGTYEQYF. The CDR3 DNA reads as TGTGCCAGTAGTCAGGGGACCTACGAGCAGTACTTC. Combining the CDR3 with reference TRBV19 and TRBJ2-7 gives the whole variable domain DGGITQSPKYLFRKEGQNVTLSCEQNLNHDAMYWYRQDPGQGLRLIYYSQIVNDFQKGDIAEGYSVSREKKESFPLTVTSAQKNPTAFYLCASSQGTYEQYFGPGTRLTVT.

This clone appeared once. The chain joins TRBV5-1 to TRBJ2-3, with D perhaps matching TRBD1 (6 bases). CDR3 size: 18 residues. The V end was cut by 0 bases, the J end by 1 base, with 18 bases between. Germline V CDR1 and CDR2: SGHRS, YFSETQ. The CDR3 DNA reads as TGCGCCAGCAGCTTGGACCAACGGACAGCCCTTGGCACAGATACGCAGTATTTT. This codes for CASSLDQRTALGTDTQYF.

J is TRBJ2-7 and V is TRBV18, with D maybe TRBD1 (5 bases). In germline, CDR1 is KGHSH, CDR2 LQKENI. This CDR3 has 11 residues. Trimming pared 1 base from V and 9 bases from J, leaving 7 bases between. In nucleotides, the CDR3 is TGTGCCAGCTCACCACAGGGGCGGCAGTACTTC. Translating it yields CASSPQGRQYF.

This chain joins TRBV25-1 and TRBJ1-2, with D unclear. CDR3 length equals 14 residues. Germline loops: CDR1 MGHDK, CDR2 SYGVNS. The V end lost 2 bases, the J end lost 0 bases, and 7 bases lay between the germline ends. The CDR3 nucleotides read TGTGCCAGCAGTGAAACCCGGGCTAACTATGGCTACACCTTC. Protein: CASSETRANYGYTF.

The chain joins TRBV27 to TRBJ2-3, with 12 bases fitting TRBD1. V shed 5 bases, J shed 3 bases, and the junction held 9 bases outside the gene matches. The CDR3 length is 17 residues. Germline loops: CDR1 MNHEY, CDR2 SMNVEV (reference sequence). The CDR3 spells CASSLRDRGRGTDTQYF. The DNA of the CDR3 is TGTGCCAGCAGTCTCCGGGACAGGGGGCGCGGGACAGATACGCAGTATTTT.

This clone was recorded once. This chain links TRBV7-2 with TRBJ1-2; TRBD1 matches 9 bases. The germline CDR1 and CDR2 sequences are SGHTA and FQGNSA. The CDR3 totals 15 residues. J lost 4 bases, V lost 4 bases, and 7 bases had no gene match. CDR3 in DNA: TGTGCCAGCAGCTATATTACAGGGGGCGGCTATGGCTACACCTTC. Translating gives CASSYITGGGYGYTF.

The rearrangement links TRBV7-9 to TRBJ2-6; weak D call: TRBD2 (6 bases). V lost 1 base and J lost 6, with 10 bases in between. The CDR3 runs to 15 residues. Germline V gene data show CDR1 as SEHNR and CDR2 as FQNEAQ (reference sequence). The CDR3 region is CASSLGAGKANVLTF. CDR3 sequence (DNA): TGTGCCAGCAGCTTAGGTGCGGGAAAGGCCAACGTCCTGACTTTC.

There are many counts of this clone. This chain uses TRBV6-5 with TRBJ2-6; D gene ambiguous. This CDR3 has 15 amino acids. The ends were cut back, 6 bases at V and 2 bases at J, with 11 bases in the middle. Germline V gene sequence: CDR1 MNHEY, CDR2 SVGAGI. The CDR3 sequence: CASSRSRTGANVLTF. The DNA of the CDR3 is TGTGCCAGCAGCCGCTCTAGAACTGGGGCCAACGTCCTGACTTTC.

As for this clone: One end of the junction is discordant with germline, which a read error may explain. The V and J genes are TRBV7-9 and TRBJ2-7; TRBD1 is a possible D gene (5 bases). The CDR3 spans 12 residues. In germline, CDR1 is SEHNR, CDR2 FQNEAQ (reference sequence). The CDR3 DNA follows: TGTTCCAGCAGCTTAGTGGTGGGGCGAGAGTACTTC. Translated, it gives CSSSLVVGREYF.

For this clone: A read error may account for a junction end that differs from germline. The V and J genes are TRBV7-9 and TRBJ1-2, with a weak D call TRBD1 (5 bases). Germline V CDR1 and CDR2: SEHNR, FQNEAQ (reference sequence). This CDR3 spans 12 amino acids. CDR3 in DNA: TGTTCCAGCAGCTTAGTAAGGGGCGGCTACACCTTC. Amino acid sequence: CSSSLVRGGYTF.

This clone was counted a single time. The chain has TRBV7-6 and TRBJ1-1; weak D call: TRBD1 (6 bases). This CDR3 contains 15 residues. Germline CDR1 and CDR2: SGHVS and FNYEAQ. Between the trimmed V and J ends, which lost 1 base and 1 base, there was a span of 10 bases. The CDR3 nucleotides read TGTGCCAGCAGCTTAGGGGCAGGGGCGAACACTGAAGCTTTCTTT. Its protein is CASSLGAGANTEAFF.

CDR3 DNA: TGTGCCATCAGTGAGAGGACAGGGGGAGGAGGTCAGCCCCAGCATTTT. This encodes CAISERTGGGGQPQHF. The chain employs TRBV10-3 and TRBJ1-5; 10 bases agree with TRBD1. The junction had 7 bases not matched to a gene; V was cut back by 2 bases and J by 6 bases. Germline-derived CDR1 and CDR2 are ENHRY and SYGVKD. This CDR3 contains 16 residues.

This clone was seen a few times. The genes are TRBV6-6 and TRBJ1-6; D perhaps matches TRBD1 (5 bases). In germline, CDR1 is MNHNY, CDR2 SVGAGI (reference sequence). The CDR3 is 13 residues long. Deletions cut 6 bases from V and 5 bases from J, with 8 bases between. The CDR3 sequence: CASSPTDNSPLHF. CDR3 nucleotides: TGTGCCAGCAGCCCGACAGATAATTCACCCCTCCACTTT.

The rearrangement links TRBV10-3 to TRBJ2-1, with 10 positions matching TRBD2. V lost 0 bases and J lost 4; bases outside the gene matches: 3. The CDR3 runs to 16 residues. Germline V gives CDR1 ENHRY, CDR2 SYGVKD. The CDR3 region has the DNA TGTGCCATCAGTGAGTCGGAACTAGCGGGGTACAATGAGCAGTTCTTC. Its protein is CAISESELAGYNEQFF.

The chain carries TRBV6-5 and TRBJ2-7; D is possibly TRBD2 (7 bases). Per the germline V gene, CDR1 is MNHEY and CDR2 is SVGAGI. Between the trimmed V and J ends, which lost 6 bases and 3 bases, there was a span of 15 bases. This CDR3 spans 14 amino acids. CDR3 nucleotide sequence: TGTGCCAGCAGGGACAGCGGGGCCCTCTACGAGCAGTACTTC. As protein: CASRDSGALYEQYF.

This chain links TRBV7-9 with TRBJ2-2, with D perhaps matching TRBD2 (5 bases). Between the trimmed V and J ends, which lost 4 bases and 2 bases, there was a span of 17 bases. This CDR3 comprises 17 residues. Germline V gene sequence: CDR1 SEHNR, CDR2 FQNEAQ (reference sequence). CDR3 sequence reads: CASSSPVGGPNTGELFF. The CDR3 nucleotides read TGTGCCAGCAGCTCCCCGGTGGGCGGGCCTAACACCGGGGAGCTGTTTTTT.

Comment on this clone: At one boundary the junction diverges from the germline segment, which might be a read error. Within the sample, other DNA sequences also encode this same CDR3. This chain links TRBV19 with TRBJ1-1; TRBD1 agrees at 7 bases. The CDR3 is made up of 13 amino acids. The germline V gene encodes CDR1 LNHDA and CDR2 SQIVND (reference sequence). The CDR3 DNA reads TGTGCCAGTAGCATAGGGGGCGGCACTGAAGCTTTCTTT. Amino acids: CASSIGGGTEAFF.

The chain joins TRBV4-2 to TRBJ2-3; D gene uncertain. The CDR3 has 14 amino acids. Germline CDR1 is LGHNA and CDR2 is YNFKEQ. V was pared by 5 bases and J by 2 bases, with 11 bases between. CDR3 protein: CASSLLGVTDTQYF. The CDR3 DNA follows: TGTGCCAGCAGCTTACTGGGCGTCACAGATACGCAGTATTTT.

CDR3 loop: CASSYSAVLNTEAFF. CDR3 nucleotide sequence: TGTGCCAGCAGTTACTCGGCCGTCCTGAACACTGAAGCTTTCTTT. The chain uses TRBV6-5 and TRBJ1-1; D unclear. Germline assignment: CDR1 MNHEY and CDR2 SVGAGI. Trimming left V 0 bases short and J 0 bases short, with 8 bases between. The CDR3 has 15 amino acids.

This sequence joins TRBV20-1 and TRBJ2-7; tentatively, D is TRBD2 (6 bases). The V and J ends lost 3 bases and 6 bases respectively, with 6 bases between them. CDR1 and CDR2 (germline): DFQATT, SNEGSKA (reference sequence). CDR3 length equals 10 residues. The CDR3 reads CSARGGEQYF. The CDR3 DNA sequence: TGCAGTGCTAGGGGGGGCGAGCAGTACTTC.

This chain joins TRBV5-8 and TRBJ2-5, with D uncertain. CDR1 SGHTS and CDR2 YDEGEE come from the germline V gene. Trimming cost V 6 bases and J 5 bases, with 20 bases left between them. The CDR3 runs to 15 residues. The CDR3 DNA is TGTGCCAGCACTCCTAGAGATGGCTTACGCGAGACCCAGTACTTC. Amino acids: CASTPRDGLRETQYF.